What follows are 2 T cell receptor beta chains derived from one specimen sequenced in a study of T cells in women clearing cervical HPV infection. The table came from immunoSEQ multiplex PCR; TCRdb's copy has only in-frame clones and leaves some out. The listing records over 10,000 clones. Sequencing used blood buffy coat. All receptors derive from a woman between 18 and 69 years old with a cervical HPV16 infection that either progressed to CIN3+ or cleared (not recorded which).

Notes on this clone: Sequencing ends 3 residues short of the CDR3 end; the germline J gene provides the rest. The genes are TRBV7-6 and TRBJ2-2; TRBD2 is a possible D gene (5 bases). V lost 2 bases to trimming and J lost 3 bases, with 13 bases between them. The CDR3 spans 16 residues. Per the germline V gene, CDR1 is SGHVS and CDR2 is FNYEAQ. The DNA read from the CDR3 is TGTGCCAGCAGCTTACTAGGGATGCGGGACACCGGGGAG. This gives the protein CASSLLGMRDTGE. The whole CDR3 is CASSLLGMRDTGELFF.

Regarding this clone: The read stops 3 residues short of the end of the CDR3; the missing end is completed from the germline J gene. The chain recombines TRBV2 with TRBJ1-3; D is unresolved. V lost 0 bases and J 2 bases, leaving 8 bases between the germline ends. Germline loops: CDR1 SNHLY, CDR2 FYNNEI. There are 15 residues in the CDR3. This CDR3 reads CASSEARAAGNTIYF. Partial CDR3 DNA: TGTGCCAGCAGTGAAGCGCGGGCAGCTGGAAACACC.